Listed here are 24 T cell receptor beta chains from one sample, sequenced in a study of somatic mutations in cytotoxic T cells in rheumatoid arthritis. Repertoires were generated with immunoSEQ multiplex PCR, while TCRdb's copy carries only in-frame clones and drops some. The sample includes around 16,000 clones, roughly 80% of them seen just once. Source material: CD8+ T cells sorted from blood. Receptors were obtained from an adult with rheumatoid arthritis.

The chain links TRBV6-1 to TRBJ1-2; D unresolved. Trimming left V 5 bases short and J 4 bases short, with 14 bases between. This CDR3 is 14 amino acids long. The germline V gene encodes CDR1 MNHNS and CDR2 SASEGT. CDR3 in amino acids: CASSPQRVGYGYTF. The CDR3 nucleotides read TGTGCCAGCAGTCCTCAACGGGTCGGCTATGGCTACACCTTC.

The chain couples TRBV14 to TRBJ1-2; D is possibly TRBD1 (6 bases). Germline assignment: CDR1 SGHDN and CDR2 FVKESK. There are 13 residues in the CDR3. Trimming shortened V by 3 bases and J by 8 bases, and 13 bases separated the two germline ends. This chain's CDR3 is CASSHAGGSGYTF. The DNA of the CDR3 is TGTGCCAGCAGCCACGCTGGGGGCTCAGGCTACACCTTC.

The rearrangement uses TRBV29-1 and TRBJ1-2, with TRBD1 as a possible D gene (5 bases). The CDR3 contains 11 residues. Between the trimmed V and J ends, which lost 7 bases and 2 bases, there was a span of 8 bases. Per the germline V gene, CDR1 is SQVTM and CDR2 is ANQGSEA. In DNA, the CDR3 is TGCAGCGACGGGACGAACTATGGCTACACCTTC. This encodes CSDGTNYGYTF. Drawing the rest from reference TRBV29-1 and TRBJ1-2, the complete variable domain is SAVISQKPSRDICQRGTSLTIQCQVDSQVTMMFWYRQQPGQSLTLIATANQGSEATYESGFVIDKFPISRPNLTFSTLTVSNMSPEDSSIYLCSDGTNYGYTFGSGTRLTVV.

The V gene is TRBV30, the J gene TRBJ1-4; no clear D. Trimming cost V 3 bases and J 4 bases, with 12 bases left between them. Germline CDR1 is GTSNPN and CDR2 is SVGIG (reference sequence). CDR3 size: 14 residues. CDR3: CAWSPSLNNEKLFF. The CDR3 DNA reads TGTGCCTGGAGCCCCAGCTTGAATAATGAAAAACTGTTTTTT.

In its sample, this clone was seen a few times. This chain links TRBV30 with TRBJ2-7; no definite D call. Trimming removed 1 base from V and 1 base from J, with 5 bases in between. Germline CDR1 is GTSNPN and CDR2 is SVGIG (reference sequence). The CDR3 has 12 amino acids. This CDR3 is CAWSDSSYEQYF. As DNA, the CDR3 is TGTGCCTGGAGTGACTCATCCTACGAGCAGTACTTC.

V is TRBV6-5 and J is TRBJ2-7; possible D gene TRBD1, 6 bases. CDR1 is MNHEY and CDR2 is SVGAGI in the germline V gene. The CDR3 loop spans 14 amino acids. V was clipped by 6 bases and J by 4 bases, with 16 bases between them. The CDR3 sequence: CASSHRDTKYEQYF. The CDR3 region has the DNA TGTGCCAGCAGCCACCGGGACACCAAATACGAGCAGTACTTC.

The CDR3 reads CASRLAGEADTQYF. The CDR3 DNA reads as TGTGCCAGCAGACTAGCGGGGGAAGCAGATACGCAGTATTTT. The chain recombines TRBV6-4 with TRBJ2-3; TRBD2 matches at 11 bases. The J segment lost 4 bases and the V segment lost 6 bases, leaving 3 bases of the junction unmatched. Germline V gene lookup returns CDR1 MRHNA and CDR2 SNTAGT. The CDR3 sequence is 14 residues long.

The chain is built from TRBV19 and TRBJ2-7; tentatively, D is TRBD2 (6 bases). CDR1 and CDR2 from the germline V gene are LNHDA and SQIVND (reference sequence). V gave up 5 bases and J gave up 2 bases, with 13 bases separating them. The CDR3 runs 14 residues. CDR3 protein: CASSAGTGTYEQYF. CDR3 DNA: TGTGCCAGTAGTGCCGGGACTGGGACCTACGAGCAGTACTTC.

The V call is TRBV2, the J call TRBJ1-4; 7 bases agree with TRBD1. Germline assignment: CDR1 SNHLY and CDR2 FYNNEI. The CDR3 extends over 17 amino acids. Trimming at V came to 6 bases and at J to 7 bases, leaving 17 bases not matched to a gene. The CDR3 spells CASRARGWSPNPEKLFF. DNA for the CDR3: TGTGCCAGCAGAGCCAGGGGGTGGAGCCCCAATCCTGAAAAACTGTTTTTT. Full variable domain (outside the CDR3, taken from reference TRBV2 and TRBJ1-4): EPEVTQTPSHQVTQMGQEVILRCVPISNHLYFYWYRQILGQKVEFLVSFYNNEISEKSEIFDDQFSVERPDGSNFTLKIRSTKLEDSAMYFCASRARGWSPNPEKLFFGSGTQLSVL.

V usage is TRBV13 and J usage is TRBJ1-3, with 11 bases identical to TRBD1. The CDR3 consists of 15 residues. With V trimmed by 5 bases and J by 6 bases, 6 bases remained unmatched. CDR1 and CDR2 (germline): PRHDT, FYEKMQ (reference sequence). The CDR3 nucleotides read TGTGCCAGCAGCCCCCCCGGACAGGGGGCAAACACCATATATTTT. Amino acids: CASSPPGQGANTIYF. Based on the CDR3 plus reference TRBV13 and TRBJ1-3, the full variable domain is AAGVIQSPRHLIKEKRETATLKCYPIPRHDTVYWYQQGPGQDPQFLISFYEKMQSDKGSIPDRFSAQQFSDYHSELNMSSLELGDSALYFCASSPPGQGANTIYFGEGSWLTVV.

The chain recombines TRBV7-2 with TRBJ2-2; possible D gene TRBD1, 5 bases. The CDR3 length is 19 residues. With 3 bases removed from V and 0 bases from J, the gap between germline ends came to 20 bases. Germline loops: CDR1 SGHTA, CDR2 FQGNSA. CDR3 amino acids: CASSFSTVGYSPNTGELFF. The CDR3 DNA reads TGTGCCAGCAGCTTTTCGACAGTAGGGTACTCTCCGAACACCGGGGAGCTGTTTTTT.

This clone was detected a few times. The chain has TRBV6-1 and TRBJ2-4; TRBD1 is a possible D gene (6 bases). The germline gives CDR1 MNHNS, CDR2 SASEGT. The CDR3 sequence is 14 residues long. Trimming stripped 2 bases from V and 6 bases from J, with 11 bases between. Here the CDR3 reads CASSELGGSNIQYF. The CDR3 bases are TGTGCCAGCAGTGAACTTGGGGGCTCAAACATTCAGTACTTC.

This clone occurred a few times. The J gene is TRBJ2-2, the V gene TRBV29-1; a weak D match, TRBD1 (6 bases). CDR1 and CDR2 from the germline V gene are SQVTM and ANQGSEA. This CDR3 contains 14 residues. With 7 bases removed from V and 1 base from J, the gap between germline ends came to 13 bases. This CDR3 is CSATGQLNTGELFF. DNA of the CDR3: TGCAGCGCCACCGGACAGCTGAACACCGGGGAGCTGTTTTTT.

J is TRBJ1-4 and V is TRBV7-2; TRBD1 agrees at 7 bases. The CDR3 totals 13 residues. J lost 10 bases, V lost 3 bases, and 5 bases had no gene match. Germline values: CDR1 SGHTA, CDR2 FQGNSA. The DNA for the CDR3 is TGTGCCAGCAGCTTGGGACAGCTCCGAAAACTGTTTTTT. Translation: CASSLGQLRKLFF.

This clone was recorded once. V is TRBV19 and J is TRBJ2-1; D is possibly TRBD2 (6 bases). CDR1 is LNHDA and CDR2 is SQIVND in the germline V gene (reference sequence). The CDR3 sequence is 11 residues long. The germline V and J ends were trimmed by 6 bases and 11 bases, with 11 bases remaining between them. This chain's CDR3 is CASRNGTQQFF. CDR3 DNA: TGTGCCAGTAGGAACGGGACTCAGCAGTTCTTC. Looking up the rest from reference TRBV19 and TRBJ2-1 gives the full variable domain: DGGITQSPKYLFRKEGQNVTLSCEQNLNHDAMYWYRQDPGQGLRLIYYSQIVNDFQKGDIAEGYSVSREKKESFPLTVTSAQKNPTAFYLCASRNGTQQFFGPGTRLTVL.

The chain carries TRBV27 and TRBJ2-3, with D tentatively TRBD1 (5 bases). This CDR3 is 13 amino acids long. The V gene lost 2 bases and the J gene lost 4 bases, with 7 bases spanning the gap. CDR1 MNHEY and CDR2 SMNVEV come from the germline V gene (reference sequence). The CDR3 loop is CASSLQGSDTQYF. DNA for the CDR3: TGTGCCAGCAGTTTACAGGGATCAGATACGCAGTATTTT.

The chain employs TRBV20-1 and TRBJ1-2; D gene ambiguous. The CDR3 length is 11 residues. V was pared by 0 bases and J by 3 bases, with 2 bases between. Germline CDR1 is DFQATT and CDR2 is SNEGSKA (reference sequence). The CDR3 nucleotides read TGCAGTGCTAGAGATGACTATGGCTACACCTTC. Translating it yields CSARDDYGYTF.

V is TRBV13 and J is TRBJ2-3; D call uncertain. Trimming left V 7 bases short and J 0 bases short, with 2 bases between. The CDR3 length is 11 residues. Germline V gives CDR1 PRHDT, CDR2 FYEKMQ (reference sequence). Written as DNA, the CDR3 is TGTGCCAGCATGAGCACAGATACGCAGTATTTT. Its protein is CASMSTDTQYF.

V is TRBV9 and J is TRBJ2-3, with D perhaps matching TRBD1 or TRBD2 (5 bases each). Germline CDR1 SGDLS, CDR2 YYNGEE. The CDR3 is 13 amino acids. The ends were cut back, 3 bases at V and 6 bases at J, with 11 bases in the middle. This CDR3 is CASSASWGDTQYF. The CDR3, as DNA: TGTGCCAGCAGCGCCTCTTGGGGGGATACGCAGTATTTT.

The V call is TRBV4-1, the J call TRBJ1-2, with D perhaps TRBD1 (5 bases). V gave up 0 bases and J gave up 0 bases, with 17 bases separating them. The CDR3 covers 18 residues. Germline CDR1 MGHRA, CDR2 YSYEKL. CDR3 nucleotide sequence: TGCGCCAGCAGCCAAGATGGTCATAACAGGTTTCCTAACTATGGCTACACCTTC. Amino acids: CASSQDGHNRFPNYGYTF.

In DNA form, the CDR3 reads TGTGCCAGCAGCTCGACAGGGGGCAATCAGCCCCAGCATTTT. Translating it yields CASSSTGGNQPQHF. This chain joins TRBV11-2 and TRBJ1-5, with 8 bases matching TRBD1. Germline loops: CDR1 SGHAT, CDR2 FQNNGV. The CDR3 contains 14 residues. Trimming cost V 4 bases and J 2 bases; bases outside gene matches: 1.

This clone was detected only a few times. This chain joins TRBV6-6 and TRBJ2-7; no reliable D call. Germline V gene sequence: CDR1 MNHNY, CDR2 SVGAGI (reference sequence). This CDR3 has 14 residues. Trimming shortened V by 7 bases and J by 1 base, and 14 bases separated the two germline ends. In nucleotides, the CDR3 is TGTGCCAGCACCCTCAGCGTCCTTTCCTACGAGCAGTACTTC. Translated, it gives CASTLSVLSYEQYF.

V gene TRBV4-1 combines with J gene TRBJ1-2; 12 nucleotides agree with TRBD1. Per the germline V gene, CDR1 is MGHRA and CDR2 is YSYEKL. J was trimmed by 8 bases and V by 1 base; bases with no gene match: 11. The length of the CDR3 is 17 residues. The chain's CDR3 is CASSQAGTGGRDSGYTF. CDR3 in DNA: TGCGCCAGCAGCCAAGCCGGGACAGGGGGCCGGGACTCCGGCTACACCTTC.

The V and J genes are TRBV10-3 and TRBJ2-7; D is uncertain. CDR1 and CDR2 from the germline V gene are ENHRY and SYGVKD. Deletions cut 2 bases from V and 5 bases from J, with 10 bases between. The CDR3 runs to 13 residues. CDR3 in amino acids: CAISEPPSNEQYF. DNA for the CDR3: TGTGCCATCAGTGAGCCCCCCTCGAACGAGCAGTACTTC.